Below, one T cell receptor (beta chain) is given with its context. Its antigen is unidentified. The data were taken from a study of beta chain features in type 1 diabetes. From germline, CDR1 is SGHDN and CDR2 FVKESK. CDR3 length: 14 residues. V lost 4 bases to trimming and J lost 4 bases, with 10 bases between them. Isolated RNA was reverse transcribed in full, so expressed TCRB transcripts were sequenced. The protocol was immunoSEQ multiplex PCR, while the TCRdb copy is restricted to in-frame clones and leaves out a portion. The table records over 120,000 clones, roughly a tenth of them present only once. Study-wide points: TCRB rearrangement may or may not be influenced by HLA type; here this remained unresolved. Compared to healthy donors, patients appeared to have naive, central memory and Treg TCRB repertoires that were more alike. The study found moderately but significantly shorter TCRB CDR3s in all four CD4+ subsets of Type 1 diabetes patients.

The chain couples TRBV14 to TRBJ2-2, with a tentative D call TRBD2 (6 bases). Material: central memory CD4+ T cells from blood. This TCR came from a man aged 18-30 years in good health. CDR3 amino acids: CASSLLATTGELFF. The CDR3 DNA sequence: TGTGCCAGCAGCCTCCTAGCGACCACCGGGGAGCTGTTTTTT.